This T cell receptor beta chain came from a study of blood T cell repertoires in COVID-19. Study details: The samples span acute and convalescent COVID-19 from the United States, Italy and Spain.

Germline loops: CDR1 SGHVS, CDR2 FNYEAQ. J lost 0 bases, V lost 5 bases, and 11 bases had no gene match. The CDR3 spans 18 residues. Using immunoSEQ multiplex PCR, the repertoire was profiled, and TCRdb retains in-frame clones only, with some absent. The sample holds over 200,000 clones; about 83% are singletons and the top ten take around 6%. The rearrangement links TRBV7-6 to TRBJ1-5, with TRBD1 matching 9 bases. The sequence was obtained from an older man with acute or convalescent COVID-19. Sequences were obtained from peripheral blood. The CDR3 DNA sequence: TGTGCCAGCAGCCCGACAGGGGGTCCTTCTTATAGCAATCAGCCCCAGCATTTT. This gives the protein CASSPTGGPSYSNQPQHF.